A single sample is the source of the 18 T cell receptor beta chains below, sequenced in a study of T cell repertoires in aging, cancer and after chemotherapy. The template was genomic DNA from peripheral blood, not RNA. A mixed TRB-A/B primer pool amplified rearranged TRB by multiplex touch-down PCR. TCRdb passed the multiplex PCR reads through MiXCR, listing each CDR3 protein once. The sample carries some 9,600 distinct CDR3 sequences, approximately 37% recorded once. Specimen: blood. The origin of the receptors is a human donor in good health.

This clonotype was observed a handful of times. The gene calls are TRBV7-9 and TRBJ1-2; 7 nucleotides agree with TRBD1. Germline assignment: CDR1 SEHNR and CDR2 FQNEAQ (reference sequence). V shed 10 bases and J 3 bases; nucleotides not matched to a gene: 5. The CDR3 runs 12 residues. CDR3 sequence: CATQGDDYGYTF. In nucleotides, the CDR3 is TGTGCCACGCAGGGGGATGACTATGGCTACACCTTC. Based on the CDR3 plus reference TRBV7-9 and TRBJ1-2, the full variable domain is DTGVSQNPRHKITKRGQNVTFRCDPISEHNRLYWYRQTLGQGPEFLTYFQNEAQLEKSRLLSDRFSAERPKGSFSTLEIQRTEQGDSAMYLCATQGDDYGYTFGSGTRLTVV.

This chain joins TRBV6-6 and TRBJ1-6; D is unresolved. There are 16 residues in the CDR3. Trimming pared 4 bases from V and 11 bases from J, leaving 21 bases between. Germline values: CDR1 MNHNY, CDR2 SVGAGI (reference sequence). In DNA, the CDR3 is TGTGCCAGCAGTTTGTTTCGGCCGGGAGCTGCAACACCCCTCCACTTT. Translated: CASSLFRPGAATPLHF.

This chain links TRBV7-9 with TRBJ1-4, with 7 bases lining up with TRBD1. J lost 3 bases, V lost 0 bases, and 1 base had no gene match. In germline, CDR1 is SEHNR, CDR2 FQNEAQ (reference sequence). The CDR3 covers 15 residues. The CDR3 is CASSLAGTANEKLFF. In DNA, the CDR3 is TGTGCCAGCAGCTTAGCCGGGACAGCTAATGAAAAACTGTTTTTT.

The table lists this clonotype with a count of one. The V gene is TRBV19, the J gene TRBJ1-4; TRBD1 is a possible D gene (6 bases). The germline V and J ends were trimmed by 5 bases and 9 bases, with 22 bases remaining between them. Germline lookup yields CDR1 LNHDA and CDR2 SQIVND (reference sequence). The CDR3 is 16 residues long. CDR3 protein: CASSPGDNLDRKKLFF. The CDR3 nucleotides read TGTGCCAGTAGTCCGGGGGACAATCTGGATAGGAAAAAACTGTTTTTT.

This clonotype was counted only a few times. The chain carries TRBV28 and TRBJ1-4; D gene unclear. The CDR3 length is 17 residues. Germline-derived CDR1 and CDR2 are MDHEN and SYDVKM. The V gene lost 5 bases and the J gene lost 0 bases, with 16 bases spanning the gap. The CDR3 spells CASSPHRLGATNEKLFF. CDR3 bases: TGTGCCAGCAGTCCCCACCGTCTGGGCGCAACTAATGAAAAACTGTTTTTT.

The table lists this clonotype with a few counts. The V and J genes are TRBV11-2 and TRBJ2-7; 7 nucleotides agree with TRBD2. V shed 5 bases and J 3 bases; nucleotides not matched to a gene: 10. CDR3 length: 15 residues. Per germline, CDR1 SGHAT and CDR2 FQNNGV. CDR3 coding DNA: TGTGCCAGCAGCCCCGGGCGGGGGAAGCACTACGAGCAGTACTTC. This translates into CASSPGRGKHYEQYF.

This clonotype has only a few counts. The V gene is TRBV7-2, the J gene TRBJ1-2; D unresolved. The CDR3 has 14 amino acids. V lost 4 bases and J lost 2, with 11 bases in between. Germline V gene lookup returns CDR1 SGHTA and CDR2 FQGNSA. The CDR3 protein is CASSYSLGNYGYTF. CDR3 bases: TGTGCCAGCAGCTATAGTTTAGGGAACTATGGCTACACCTTC. Together with reference TRBV7-2 and TRBJ1-2, the CDR3 gives the full variable domain: GAGVSQSPSNKVTEKGKDVELRCDPISGHTALYWYRQSLGQGLEFLIYFQGNSAPDKSGLPSDRFSAERTGGSVSTLTIQRTQQEDSAVYLCASSYSLGNYGYTFGSGTRLTVV.

This clonotype was seen a few times. This rearrangement joins TRBV30 to TRBJ1-6, with D unresolved. The CDR3 is 13 amino acids. Germline CDR1 and CDR2: GTSNPN and SVGIG (reference sequence). The germline V and J ends were trimmed by 1 base and 7 bases, with 8 bases remaining between them. Here the CDR3 reads CAWSGYMNSPLHF. In nucleotides, the CDR3 is TGTGCCTGGAGTGGGTATATGAATTCACCCCTCCACTTT.

This clonotype was recorded a few times. This chain uses TRBV12-3 or TRBV12-4 with TRBJ1-2; D is unresolved. The CDR3 runs 17 residues. Trimming took off 4 bases at V and 0 bases at J, with 18 bases between the two ends. The CDR3 region is CASSYKTDPFTNYGYTF. DNA for the CDR3: TGTGCCAGCAGTTATAAGACGGATCCCTTCACTAACTATGGCTACACCTTC.

The chain recombines TRBV6-6 with TRBJ2-5, with 13 bases aligning to TRBD2. Germline V gene data show CDR1 as MNHNY and CDR2 as SVGAGI (reference sequence). V dropped 6 bases and J dropped 3; count of bases not matched to a gene: 4. This CDR3 is 15 amino acids long. CDR3 protein: CASSRGTSGEETQYF. The CDR3 coding sequence is TGTGCCAGCAGCCGAGGGACTAGCGGGGAAGAGACCCAGTACTTC.

This chain uses TRBV5-6 with TRBJ2-2; D not resolved. Trimming stripped 4 bases from V and 0 bases from J, with 13 bases between. The CDR3 consists of 16 residues. Germline V gene lookup returns CDR1 SGHDT and CDR2 YYEEEE. The CDR3 DNA is TGTGCCAGCAGCCCCTGGCCACTGTCGAACACCGGGGAGCTGTTTTTT. Translation gives CASSPWPLSNTGELFF. Supplemented by reference TRBV5-6 and TRBJ2-2, the full variable domain reads DAGVTQSPTHLIKTRGQQVTLRCSPKSGHDTVSWYQQALGQGPQFIFQYYEEEERQRGNFPDRFSGHQFPNYSSELNVNALLLGDSALYLCASSPWPLSNTGELFFGEGSRLTVL.

This clonotype has more than one count but fewer than ten. This sequence joins TRBV27 and TRBJ2-7, with 7 bases lining up with TRBD1. This CDR3 region has 15 residues. Germline V gene lookup returns CDR1 MNHEY and CDR2 SMNVEV (reference sequence). V lost 6 bases and J lost 3; bases outside the gene matches: 11. CDR3 nucleotides: TGTGCCAGCAGCCGGGACAGAGGATTCCACTACGAGCAGTACTTC. It codes for CASSRDRGFHYEQYF.

The chain joins TRBV9 to TRBJ1-3; a possible D gene is TRBD1 (5 bases). CDR3 length: 15 residues. The germline gives CDR1 SGDLS, CDR2 YYNGEE. Trimming left V 3 bases short and J 1 base short, with 11 bases between. The CDR3 sequence: CASSDRGVSGNTIYF. CDR3 nucleotide sequence: TGTGCCAGCAGCGATAGAGGGGTTTCTGGAAACACCATATATTTT. Supplemented by reference TRBV9 and TRBJ1-3, the full variable domain reads DSGVTQTPKHLITATGQRVTLRCSPRSGDLSVYWYQQSLDQGLQFLIQYYNGEERAKGNILERFSAQQFPDLHSELNLSSLELGDSALYFCASSDRGVSGNTIYFGEGSWLTVV.

The chain joins TRBV12-3 or TRBV12-4 to TRBJ1-1; TRBD1 aligns across 8 bases. The CDR3 is 15 residues long. Germline trimming cut 7 bases from V and 0 bases from J; bases unmatched to any gene: 7. CDR3: CASTGDRIMNTEAFF. CDR3 bases: TGTGCCAGCACGGGGGACAGGATTATGAACACTGAAGCTTTCTTT.

V usage is TRBV6-5 and J usage is TRBJ2-1, with unresolved D. Germline assignment: CDR1 MNHEY and CDR2 SVGAGI. The CDR3 sequence is 14 residues long. Trimming shortened V by 0 bases and J by 7 bases, and 10 bases separated the two germline ends. The CDR3: CASSYSATENEQFF. The CDR3 DNA follows: TGTGCCAGCAGTTACTCCGCCACAGAAAATGAGCAGTTCTTC.

This clonotype is medium-sized by share. J is TRBJ1-6 and V is TRBV29-1; a weak D match, TRBD1 (6 bases). Germline V gives CDR1 SQVTM, CDR2 ANQGSEA. The CDR3 runs to 13 residues. V lost 4 bases to trimming and J lost 5 bases, with 9 bases between them. In DNA, the CDR3 is TGCAGCGTTGGTCAGGGGAATAATTCACCCCTCCACTTT. Translating gives CSVGQGNNSPLHF.

This clonotype has only a few counts. The DNA for the CDR3 is TGTGCCAGCAGTGAGCGGGGGGTGATCTCCTACAATGAGCAGTTCTTC. Translated: CASSERGVISYNEQFF. The chain carries TRBV6-5 and TRBJ2-1, with TRBD2 matching over 9 bases. Losses at the gene ends were 5 bases for V and 0 bases for J; bases not matched to a gene: 5. The CDR3 runs 16 residues. Germline CDR1 is MNHEY and CDR2 is SVGAGI.

The V gene is TRBV18, the J gene TRBJ1-3, with D perhaps TRBD1 (5 bases). The CDR3 runs 16 residues. The germline V gene encodes CDR1 KGHSH and CDR2 LQKENI. Trimming took 3 bases from V and 0 from J, leaving 12 bases between them. The CDR3: CASSPEGPTSGNTIYF. The CDR3 DNA reads as TGTGCCAGCTCACCCGAGGGGCCGACCTCTGGAAACACCATATATTTT.